These 20 T cell receptor beta chains share one sample of origin, sequenced in a study of CD8+CD57+ T cells in acquired aplastic anemia. Genomic DNA acted as the template from which TCR beta VDJ combination and CDR3 sequence profiling were carried out. TCRdb independently ran MiXCR on the reads; one entry per CDR3 protein. Of some 280,000 distinct CDR3 sequences listed, roughly 50% are singletons. Sequencing used sorted CD4+, CD8+, or CD8+CD57+ T cells (not recorded which) from PBMCs. These receptors all stem from a human donor with severe aplastic anemia or a healthy control (not recorded which).

This clonotype was seen ten or more times. The rearrangement joins TRBV5-6 to TRBJ1-2; D is unclear. The CDR3 has 13 residues. CDR1 SGHDT and CDR2 YYEEEE come from the germline V gene. V was trimmed by 1 base and J by 4 bases, leaving 8 bases between them. CDR3: CASSLIGSYGYTF. DNA of the CDR3: TGTGCCAGCAGCTTGATCGGGTCCTATGGCTACACCTTC.

CDR3 coding DNA: TGTGCCAGCAGCACTGGGGAGTATTACACCTTC. Residues: CASSTGEYYTF. This chain uses TRBV2 with TRBJ1-2, with D hard to call. The ends were cut back, 6 bases at V and 11 bases at J, with 13 bases in the middle. This CDR3 contains 11 residues. Germline CDR1 reads SNHLY; CDR2 reads FYNNEI.

The chain has TRBV29-1 and TRBJ2-7; 10 bases map to TRBD2. The V gene's germline CDR1 is SQVTM and CDR2 ANQGSEA. The CDR3 totals 14 residues. The J segment lost 2 bases and the V segment lost 4 bases, leaving 5 bases of the junction unmatched. The CDR3 DNA follows: TGCAGCGTTGGAAGCGGGAGGGCCACCTACGAGCAGTACTTC. It specifies CSVGSGRATYEQYF.

This clonotype has a handful of counts. The rearrangement uses TRBV7-9 and TRBJ2-7; a possible D gene is TRBD1 (6 bases). V was shortened by 1 base and J by 12 bases, with 10 bases between the two germline ends. In germline, CDR1 is SEHNR, CDR2 FQNEAQ (reference sequence). The CDR3 runs 11 residues. CDR3 sequence reads: CASSLGDKTYF. The CDR3 DNA follows: TGTGCCAGCAGCTTAGGGGACAAAACGTACTTC.

The V and J genes are TRBV11-1 and TRBJ1-6; TRBD1 might be the D (5 bases). Germline CDR1 is SGHAT and CDR2 is FQDESV (reference sequence). The V and J ends lost 6 bases and 4 bases respectively, with 10 bases between them. This CDR3 has 14 amino acids. CDR3 amino acids: CASRRDGYNSPLHF. In DNA, the CDR3 is TGTGCCAGCAGAAGGGACGGGTATAATTCACCCCTCCACTTT.

This clonotype was seen many times. V and J are TRBV6-6 and TRBJ1-5, with unresolved D. The CDR3 is made up of 15 amino acids. Germline CDR1 MNHNY, CDR2 SVGAGI (reference sequence). V gave up 7 bases and J gave up 3 bases, with 16 bases separating them. The CDR3 DNA reads TGTGCCAGCAACCCCGGTCTGGGCAACAATCAGCCCCAGCATTTT. It yields the protein CASNPGLGNNQPQHF.

The rearrangement uses TRBV7-2 and TRBJ1-1; D gene ambiguous. V lost 2 bases and J 0 bases, leaving 7 bases between the germline ends. The germline CDR1 and CDR2 sequences are SGHTA and FQGNSA. The CDR3 consists of 14 residues. The CDR3 sequence is CASSLRGMNTEAFF. In nucleotides, the CDR3 is TGTGCCAGCAGCTTACGAGGGATGAACACTGAAGCTTTCTTT.

The chain uses TRBV20-1 and TRBJ1-2, with D uncertain. The V and J ends lost 3 bases and 13 bases respectively, with 21 bases between them. The CDR3 spans 13 residues. Germline values: CDR1 DFQATT, CDR2 SNEGSKA (reference sequence). The CDR3 bases are TGCAGTGCTAGTTTCAATGTTCTTAGTGGCGGCACCTTC. Translating gives CSASFNVLSGGTF.

Ten or more counts support this clonotype. This chain joins TRBV12-3 or TRBV12-4 and TRBJ2-1; tentative D call: TRBD2 (6 bases). V was cut by 3 bases and J by 10 bases, with 13 bases left in between. CDR3 length: 13 residues. CDR3 sequence: CASSFDSGVEQFF. The CDR3 bases are TGTGCCAGCAGTTTCGATAGCGGCGTCGAGCAGTTCTTC.

The gene calls are TRBV7-9 and TRBJ2-5; TRBD1 might be the D (6 bases). CDR3 size: 15 residues. Trimming shortened V by 5 bases and J by 3 bases, and 16 bases separated the two germline ends. CDR1 SEHNR and CDR2 FQNEAQ come from the germline V gene (reference sequence). In DNA form, the CDR3 reads TGTGCCAGCAGCCCAAAAATAACAGGGAAAGAGACCCAGTACTTC. It translates to CASSPKITGKETQYF.

A single count supports this clonotype. The chain joins TRBV15 to TRBJ2-7; 9 bases align to TRBD1. The CDR3 covers 15 residues. The junction had 3 bases not matched to a gene; V was cut back by 0 bases and J by 3 bases. CDR1 and CDR2 (germline): LNHNV, YYDKDF (reference sequence). The CDR3 DNA is TGTGCCACCAGCAGAGATCGGACAGGGGACTACGAGCAGTACTTC. This sequence encodes CATSRDRTGDYEQYF.

This sequence joins TRBV20-1 and TRBJ2-5; the D is unclear. Between the trimmed V and J ends, which lost 4 bases and 2 bases, there was a span of 2 bases. The CDR3 has 10 residues. The germline CDR1 and CDR2 sequences are DFQATT and SNEGSKA (reference sequence). CDR3 nucleotides: TGCAGTGCTACTCAAGAGACCCAGTACTTC. The encoded protein is CSATQETQYF.

This clonotype was seen repeatedly, ten times or more. The chain carries TRBV9 and TRBJ2-1; 11 bases map to TRBD2. Germline loops: CDR1 SGDLS, CDR2 YYNGEE. The CDR3 extends over 15 amino acids. Unmatched junction bases numbered 9, after V lost 4 bases and J lost 9 bases. CDR3 residues: CASSSSGGPGLEQFF. In DNA form, the CDR3 reads TGTGCCAGCAGCTCTAGCGGGGGGCCAGGACTTGAGCAGTTCTTC. Together with reference TRBV9 and TRBJ2-1, the CDR3 gives the full variable domain: DSGVTQTPKHLITATGQRVTLRCSPRSGDLSVYWYQQSLDQGLQFLIQYYNGEERAKGNILERFSAQQFPDLHSELNLSSLELGDSALYFCASSSSGGPGLEQFFGPGTRLTVL.

The chain employs TRBV25-1 and TRBJ1-2, with a tentative D call TRBD1 (5 bases). Trimming took 7 bases from V and 12 from J, leaving 15 bases between them. From germline, CDR1 is MGHDK and CDR2 SYGVNS. The CDR3 runs 11 residues. The CDR3 DNA is TGTGCCAGCAAGGGGCGGATGTGGGACACCTTC. It codes for CASKGRMWDTF.

This clonotype was seen ten or more times. This chain links TRBV6-6 with TRBJ1-2; possible D gene TRBD1, 6 bases. The CDR3 has 13 amino acids. Germline V CDR1 and CDR2: MNHNY, SVGAGI (reference sequence). V shed 7 bases and J shed 2 bases, with 11 bases lying between them. The CDR3: CASTIGQNYGYTF. CDR3 DNA: TGTGCCAGCACAATAGGACAGAACTATGGCTACACCTTC.

This clonotype was counted at least ten times. V is TRBV15 and J is TRBJ2-3, with 8 bases fitting TRBD2. J was trimmed by 3 bases and V by 4 bases; bases with no gene match: 3. CDR1 is LNHNV, CDR2 YYDKDF, per germline (reference sequence). The CDR3 sequence is 14 residues long. The DNA of the CDR3 is TGTGCCACCAGCATTAGCGGGGTGACAGATACGCAGTATTTT. It codes for CATSISGVTDTQYF.

This clonotype was counted ten times or more. The chain joins TRBV5-6 to TRBJ1-1, with no clear D. Germline V gene sequence: CDR1 SGHDT, CDR2 YYEEEE. This CDR3 spans 14 amino acids. Between the trimmed V and J ends, which lost 0 bases and 1 base, there was a span of 7 bases. The CDR3 bases are TGTGCCAGCAGCTTGGTTCTGGGGAACACTGAAGCTTTCTTT. This encodes CASSLVLGNTEAFF. Supplemented by reference TRBV5-6 and TRBJ1-1, the full variable domain reads DAGVTQSPTHLIKTRGQQVTLRCSPKSGHDTVSWYQQALGQGPQFIFQYYEEEERQRGNFPDRFSGHQFPNYSSELNVNALLLGDSALYLCASSLVLGNTEAFFGQGTRLTVV.

In its sample, this clonotype was seen many times. This chain links TRBV12-5 with TRBJ1-5, with D possibly matching TRBD1 (6 bases). The V gene's germline CDR1 is LGHNT and CDR2 FRNRAP. The CDR3 length is 18 residues. V was clipped by 0 bases and J by 3 bases, with 18 bases between them. CDR3 sequence: CASGLVRRATGLNQPQHF. For the CDR3, the DNA is TGTGCTAGTGGTTTGGTACGGAGGGCGACAGGCCTCAATCAGCCCCAGCATTTT. The whole variable domain, filled in from reference TRBV12-5 and TRBJ1-5, reads DARVTQTPRHKVTEMGQEVTMRCQPILGHNTVFWYRQTMMQGLELLAYFRNRAPLDDSGMPKDRFSAEMPDATLATLKIQPSEPRDSAVYFCASGLVRRATGLNQPQHFGDGTRLSIL.

The chain uses TRBV19 and TRBJ1-4; 8 nucleotides agree with TRBD1. Germline CDR1 is LNHDA and CDR2 is SQIVND (reference sequence). The CDR3 covers 14 residues. The ends lost 6 bases at V and 5 bases at J; junction bases unmatched: 5. In DNA, the CDR3 is TGTGCCAGTAGAATGACAGGGGCAAATGAAAAACTGTTTTTT. It encodes CASRMTGANEKLFF.

This clonotype was seen a single time. V usage is TRBV20-1 and J usage is TRBJ1-2; possible D gene TRBD1, 5 bases. The CDR3 consists of 12 residues. Trimming removed 6 bases from V and 4 bases from J, with 12 bases in between. Germline CDR1 DFQATT, CDR2 SNEGSKA (reference sequence). The CDR3 bases are TGCAGTGCCGGGGGGGTAACCTATGGCTACACCTTC. This sequence encodes CSAGGVTYGYTF.